The 32 T cell receptor beta chains presented below share a single source sample, sequenced in a study of beta chain features in type 1 diabetes. General study results and limits: All four CD4+ subsets from Type 1 diabetes patients carried moderately but significantly shorter TCRB CDR3s.

What was sequenced were expressed TCRB transcripts, since all of the isolated RNA had been reverse transcribed. Repertoires were generated with immunoSEQ multiplex PCR, while TCRdb's copy carries only in-frame clones and drops some. Seen here are nearly 350,000 clones, around 9.7% observed once, and the top ten hold roughly 1%. Their cognate antigens are unknown. Sequencing was carried out using central memory CD4+ T cells from blood. The receptors were gathered from a man younger than 45 with type 1 diabetes.

This chain links TRBV19 with TRBJ1-5; D is undetermined. Germline loops: CDR1 LNHDA, CDR2 SQIVND (reference sequence). V was shortened by 4 bases and J by 4 bases, with 14 bases between the two germline ends. CDR3 length: 15 amino acids. The CDR3 DNA reads as TGTGCCAGTAGTACCGGTTGGGAGTTTAATCAGCCCCAGCATTTT. This translates into CASSTGWEFNQPQHF.

This clone appeared a few times. The junction departs from the called germline gene at one end, perhaps through a read error. The chain joins TRBV7-9 to TRBJ1-2; D might be TRBD1 (6 bases). The CDR3 has 14 residues. The germline CDR1 and CDR2 sequences are SEHNR and FQNEAQ (reference sequence). The CDR3 loop reads CASSLAGTSGGYTF. The CDR3, as DNA: TGTGCCAGCAGCCTAGCGGGGACAAGCGGTGGCTACACCTTC.

This clone was seen more than once but under ten times. Sequence at one end of the junction differs from germline and may be a read error. The chain is built from TRBV7-7 and TRBJ2-3; 9 bases fit TRBD2. CDR1 SSHAT and CDR2 FNYEAQ come from the germline V gene (reference sequence). This CDR3 region has 18 residues. CDR3 protein: CASSLRALTSGSTDTQYF. Here the CDR3 DNA reads TGTGCTAGCAGCTTACGCGCCCTGACTAGCGGAAGCACAGATACGCAGTATTTT. The whole variable domain, remainder taken from reference TRBV7-7 and TRBJ2-3, is GAGVSQSPRYKVTKRGQDVTLRCDPISSHATLYWYQQALGQGPEFLTYFNYEAQPDKSGLPSDRFSAERPEGSISTLTIQRTEQRDSAMYRCASSLRALTSGSTDTQYFGPGTRLTVL.

This clone occurred a few times. This rearrangement joins TRBV5-1 to TRBJ2-3; D is unresolved. With 4 bases removed from V and 4 bases from J, the gap between germline ends came to 10 bases. The CDR3 has 13 residues. The germline V gene encodes CDR1 SGHRS and CDR2 YFSETQ. The CDR3 loop is CASSLGWSDTQYF. Here the CDR3 DNA reads TGCGCCAGCAGCCTGGGGTGGTCAGATACGCAGTATTTT.

CDR3 region: CASSYSTGVGYEQYF. CDR3 DNA sequence: TGTGCCAGCAGTTACTCGACAGGGGTCGGCTACGAGCAGTACTTC. V gene TRBV6-5 combines with J gene TRBJ2-7, with 8 bases fitting TRBD1. V shed 0 bases and J 3 bases; nucleotides not matched to a gene: 4. Looked up from germline, CDR1 is MNHEY and CDR2 is SVGAGI. The CDR3 is 15 amino acids.

This clone occurred a few times. CDR3 sequence reads: CASSFLAGGLLETQYF. The CDR3 nucleotides are TGTGCCAGCAGCTTCCTAGCGGGGGGGCTTCTAGAGACCCAGTACTTC. The gene calls are TRBV7-2 and TRBJ2-5; 12 bases are a match to TRBD2. V shed 3 bases and J 4 bases; nucleotides not matched to a gene: 6. The CDR3 has 16 residues. Germline assignment: CDR1 SGHTA and CDR2 FQGNSA.

This rearrangement joins TRBV9 to TRBJ2-5; D not certain. The germline V and J ends were trimmed by 2 bases and 5 bases, with 13 bases remaining between them. The CDR3 runs 14 residues. In germline, CDR1 is SGDLS, CDR2 YYNGEE. Here the CDR3 reads CASSVRSDIETQYF. DNA for the CDR3: TGTGCCAGCAGCGTCAGGTCTGACATCGAGACCCAGTACTTC.

The table lists this clone with a few counts. V and J are TRBV7-2 and TRBJ2-7; D call uncertain. The V and J ends lost 7 bases and 4 bases respectively, with 8 bases between them. The CDR3 is 11 amino acids. Germline CDR1 SGHTA, CDR2 FQGNSA. The CDR3 nucleotides are TGTGCCAGCACCAAAGGGTACGAGCAGTACTTC. It translates to CASTKGYEQYF.

V gene TRBV14 combines with J gene TRBJ2-7, with 8 nucleotides matching TRBD1. J gave up 1 base and V 0 bases, and 14 bases lay outside the gene matches. CDR1 SGHDN and CDR2 FVKESK come from the germline V gene. This CDR3 has 19 amino acids. CDR3 sequence (DNA): TGTGCCAGCAGCCAAGACAGGACAGGGATTCTGAGGGGATCCTACGAGCAGTACTTC. Protein: CASSQDRTGILRGSYEQYF.

The CDR3 region is CASSLGTGRGYGYTF. CDR3 nucleotide sequence: TGTGCCAGCAGTTTAGGAACGGGGAGAGGCTATGGCTACACCTTC. V is TRBV28 and J is TRBJ1-2, with D uncertain. The CDR3 is 15 residues long. The germline V gene has CDR1 MDHEN and CDR2 SYDVKM. V lost 2 bases and J 4 bases, leaving 14 bases between the germline ends.

This clone was observed a handful of times. This chain links TRBV30 with TRBJ2-5, with no clear D. The CDR3 contains 13 residues. Germline V gives CDR1 GTSNPN, CDR2 SVGIG (reference sequence). V was clipped by 0 bases and J by 5 bases, with 10 bases between them. CDR3 nucleotides: TGTGCCTGGAGTGTAGTCCCCAGGGAGACCCAGTACTTC. This gives the protein CAWSVVPRETQYF.

The chain carries TRBV11-2 and TRBJ2-5; TRBD1 might be the D (5 bases). The CDR3 is 13 residues long. The ends were cut back, 5 bases at V and 5 bases at J, with 12 bases in the middle. Germline values: CDR1 SGHAT, CDR2 FQNNGV. The chain's CDR3 is CASSNTGVETQYF. The DNA for the CDR3 is TGTGCCAGCAGCAATACAGGTGTGGAGACCCAGTACTTC.

V is TRBV18 and J is TRBJ1-2; D gene uncertain. V gave up 4 bases and J gave up 4 bases, with 13 bases separating them. Germline lookup yields CDR1 KGHSH and CDR2 LQKENI. The CDR3 spans 14 residues. The CDR3 spells CASSLGRRSYGYTF. The DNA of the CDR3 is TGTGCCAGCTCACTAGGGAGGCGGAGCTATGGCTACACCTTC.

The rearrangement uses TRBV7-2 and TRBJ2-5, with 7 bases identical to TRBD2. V dropped 5 bases and J dropped 5; count of bases not matched to a gene: 8. CDR3 length equals 14 residues. The V gene's germline CDR1 is SGHTA and CDR2 FQGNSA. CDR3 loop: CASSMRAGEETQYF. The DNA of the CDR3 is TGTGCCAGCAGCATGCGTGCGGGGGAGGAGACCCAGTACTTC.

The V and J genes are TRBV5-8 and TRBJ2-5; 8 bases line up with TRBD1. Trimming at V came to 4 bases and at J to 5 bases, leaving 7 bases not matched to a gene. Germline assignment: CDR1 SGHTS and CDR2 YDEGEE. The CDR3 spans 14 residues. CDR3: CASSLDRGRETQYF. The CDR3 DNA is TGTGCCAGCAGCCTAGACAGGGGAAGGGAGACCCAGTACTTC.

This clone was seen a few times. This chain links TRBV29-1 with TRBJ1-4; 9 nucleotides agree with TRBD1. Germline V CDR1 and CDR2: SQVTM, ANQGSEA. V lost 7 bases and J lost 7; bases outside the gene matches: 13. The CDR3 runs 15 residues. The CDR3 reads CSAILQGAEGEKLFF. Written as DNA, the CDR3 is TGCAGCGCTATATTACAGGGGGCAGAAGGTGAAAAACTGTTTTTT.

This clone has only a few counts. The CDR3, as DNA: TGCGCCAGCAGCCTGGGTCTTGAAGGCGAGCAGTACTTC. Its translation is CASSLGLEGEQYF. V gene TRBV5-1 combines with J gene TRBJ2-7, with D unresolved. The CDR3 runs 13 residues. Per germline, CDR1 SGHRS and CDR2 YFSETQ. V gave up 4 bases and J gave up 6 bases, with 14 bases separating them. Variable domain in full (rest from reference TRBV5-1 and TRBJ2-7): KAGVTQTPRYLIKTRGQQVTLSCSPISGHRSVSWYQQTPGQGLQFLFEYFSETQRNKGNFPGRFSGRQFSNSRSEMNVSTLELGDSALYLCASSLGLEGEQYFGPGTRLTVT.

This clone was seen a few times. This sequence joins TRBV5-4 and TRBJ1-2; 8 nucleotides agree with TRBD1. The CDR3 has 12 amino acids. The germline gives CDR1 SGHNT, CDR2 YYREEE (reference sequence). Trimming at V came to 5 bases and at J to 14 bases, leaving 11 bases not matched to a gene. The CDR3 here is CASSDTGTGLTF. CDR3 coding DNA: TGTGCCAGCAGTGATACCGGGACAGGCCTAACCTTC. Complete variable domain (other parts from reference TRBV5-4 and TRBJ1-2): ETGVTQSPTHLIKTRGQQVTLRCSSQSGHNTVSWYQQALGQGPQFIFQYYREEENGRGNFPPRFSGLQFPNYSSELNVNALELDDSALYLCASSDTGTGLTFGSGTRLTVV.

This chain connects TRBV11-2 to TRBJ2-7; 8 bases line up with TRBD1. Germline lookup yields CDR1 SGHAT and CDR2 FQNNGV. CDR3 size: 16 residues. The ends lost 0 bases at V and 5 bases at J; junction bases unmatched: 9. The DNA for the CDR3 is TGTGCCAGCAGCTTAGATATCTCAGGGGGCGCGCACGAGCAGTACTTC. It yields the protein CASSLDISGGAHEQYF.

V is TRBV29-1 and J is TRBJ1-2; D remains unclear. This CDR3 region has 13 residues. The V gene's germline CDR1 is SQVTM and CDR2 ANQGSEA. Trimming removed 1 base at V and 14 bases at J, with 20 bases between. For the CDR3, the DNA is TGCAGCGTTGAAGGATTCGGGTCAGCCCCAGAGACCTTC. This encodes CSVEGFGSAPETF.

The sample holds a few counts of this clone. The CDR3 spells CAISGTSALLDTQYF. The CDR3 DNA follows: TGTGCCATCAGTGGAACTAGCGCTCTTCTCGATACGCAGTATTTT. The rearrangement links TRBV10-3 to TRBJ2-3; TRBD2 agrees at 7 bases. Germline trimming cut 4 bases from V and 6 bases from J; bases unmatched to any gene: 10. Germline V gene data show CDR1 as ENHRY and CDR2 as SYGVKD. The CDR3 extends over 15 amino acids.

In this sample, this clone turned up a few times. V gene TRBV30 combines with J gene TRBJ1-1, with D uncertain. V was pared by 2 bases and J by 3 bases, with 13 bases between. CDR3 length: 14 amino acids. Germline V gene lookup returns CDR1 GTSNPN and CDR2 SVGIG (reference sequence). CDR3 sequence reads: CAWSISDGDTEAFF. CDR3 coding DNA: TGTGCCTGGAGTATCTCGGACGGGGACACTGAAGCTTTCTTT.

This chain joins TRBV5-1 and TRBJ1-1; no clear D gene. The length of the CDR3 is 14 residues. The V end lost 5 bases, the J end lost 2 bases, and 13 bases lay between the germline ends. Germline V gene lookup returns CDR1 SGHRS and CDR2 YFSETQ. The CDR3 nucleotides read TGCGCCAGCAGAGAGGGCAGTCCTAACACTGAAGCTTTCTTT. The encoded protein is CASREGSPNTEAFF.

The chain uses TRBV5-4 and TRBJ2-5; possible D gene TRBD2, 6 bases. Germline CDR1 and CDR2: SGHNT and YYREEE (reference sequence). The CDR3 has 14 amino acids. V gave up 0 bases and J gave up 2 bases, with 8 bases separating them. CDR3 bases: TGTGCCAGCAGCTTGGAGGCGGGGCAAGAGACCCAGTACTTC. Encoded protein: CASSLEAGQETQYF.

The rearrangement uses TRBV28 and TRBJ2-6; D is unclear. The V gene lost 7 bases and the J gene lost 3 bases, with 7 bases spanning the gap. Germline CDR1 reads MDHEN; CDR2 reads SYDVKM. This CDR3 region has 13 residues. CDR3 in amino acids: CASTSGGANVLTF. CDR3 nucleotide sequence: TGTGCCAGCACCTCGGGTGGGGCCAACGTCCTGACTTTC. Using reference TRBV28 and TRBJ2-6 for the parts outside the CDR3, the full variable domain is DVKVTQSSRYLVKRTGEKVFLECVQDMDHENMFWYRQDPGLGLRLIYFSYDVKMKEKGDIPEGYSVSREKKERFSLILESASTNQTSMYLCASTSGGANVLTFGAGSRLTVL.

The rearrangement uses TRBV15 and TRBJ2-6, with D uncertain. This CDR3 comprises 15 residues. V lost 0 bases to trimming and J lost 0 bases, with 3 bases between them. Germline CDR1 and CDR2: LNHNV and YYDKDF (reference sequence). CDR3 bases: TGTGCCACCAGCAGAGAGAGCTCTGGGGCCAACGTCCTGACTTTC. As protein: CATSRESSGANVLTF.

The table lists this clone with a few counts. This rearrangement joins TRBV4-3 to TRBJ2-7, with D uncertain. CDR3 size: 15 residues. V dropped 1 base and J dropped 6 bases, with 16 bases sitting between them. Germline V CDR1 and CDR2: LGHNA, YSLEER. The CDR3 region is CASSQASGWGIEQYF. The CDR3 DNA sequence: TGCGCCAGCAGCCAAGCCTCAGGTTGGGGAATCGAGCAGTACTTC.

This chain connects TRBV30 to TRBJ1-2; D is unresolved. V was shortened by 0 bases and J by 4 bases, with 15 bases between the two germline ends. This CDR3 region has 15 residues. CDR1 is GTSNPN and CDR2 is SVGIG in the germline V gene (reference sequence). The DNA of the CDR3 is TGTGCCTGGAGTGTGGGCCGAGTAGATAGCTATGGCTACACCTTC. Its protein is CAWSVGRVDSYGYTF.

The J gene is TRBJ2-7, the V gene TRBV7-2; tentatively, D is TRBD2 (7 bases). CDR3 length: 16 residues. Between the trimmed V and J ends, which lost 2 bases and 6 bases, there was a span of 20 bases. Looked up from germline, CDR1 is SGHTA and CDR2 is FQGNSA. The CDR3 reads CASSLSAGADMREQYF. The CDR3, as DNA: TGTGCCAGCAGCTTATCGGCGGGGGCGGATATGCGCGAGCAGTACTTC.

This clone was recorded a few times. The CDR3 coding sequence is TGTGCCAGCAGTTCCCCCGTGGCAGCCAAAAACATTCAGTACTTC. Translated, it gives CASSSPVAAKNIQYF. The gene calls are TRBV28 and TRBJ2-4; D gene ambiguous. The CDR3 has 15 amino acids. In germline, CDR1 is MDHEN, CDR2 SYDVKM. V was cut by 4 bases and J by 0 bases, with 10 bases left in between.

CDR3 residues: CASSPRVPGQGSTAGYTF. Here the CDR3 DNA reads TGCGCCAGCAGCCCCCGAGTTCCGGGGCAGGGTTCAACAGCAGGCTACACCTTC. The chain employs TRBV4-3 and TRBJ1-2, with D maybe TRBD1 (5 bases). Trimming removed 4 bases at V and 8 bases at J, with 29 bases between. CDR1 LGHNA and CDR2 YSLEER come from the germline V gene. The CDR3 consists of 18 residues.

This clone was counted ten times or more. The chain joins TRBV7-9 to TRBJ2-6, with unresolved D. The germline gives CDR1 SEHNR, CDR2 FQNEAQ (reference sequence). The V end was cut by 2 bases, the J end by 1 base, with 6 bases between. This CDR3 is built from 15 residues. CDR3 protein: CASSLWGSGANVLTF. The CDR3 region has the DNA TGTGCCAGCAGCTTATGGGGATCTGGGGCCAACGTCCTGACTTTC. Together with reference TRBV7-9 and TRBJ2-6, the CDR3 gives the full variable domain: DTGVSQNPRHKITKRGQNVTFRCDPISEHNRLYWYRQTLGQGPEFLTYFQNEAQLEKSRLLSDRFSAERPKGSFSTLEIQRTEQGDSAMYLCASSLWGSGANVLTFGAGSRLTVL.